This entry concerns a single T cell receptor (beta chain). Repertoires were generated with immunoSEQ multiplex PCR, while TCRdb's copy carries only in-frame clones and drops some. The repertoire holds over 2 million clones, with 92% as singletons. This sample is drawn from a study of shared clonotypes between healthy human individuals. CDR1 MDHEN and CDR2 SYDVKM come from the germline V gene. V was pared by 7 bases and J by 7 bases, with 14 bases of the junction left unmatched. There are 17 residues in the CDR3. The investigators split CD4+ cells into a CD45RA+ naive subset and a CD45RA-negative memory subset.

J is TRBJ1-5 and V is TRBV28, with 12 bases lining up with TRBD1. The sequence came from a man younger than 30 in good health. Some clones in this sample may be carry-over from other donors' samples. The sequencing input was naive CD4+ T cells from PBMCs. Subset defined: CD45RA+ positively selected. Here the CDR3 reads CASTHYVWGQGAQPQHF. Written as DNA, the CDR3 is TGTGCCAGCACCCACTACGTGTGGGGACAGGGGGCCCAGCCCCAGCATTTT.